A single sample gave rise to the 25 T cell receptor beta chains below, sequenced in a study of patients and donors after allogeneic stem cell transplantation (dated by TCRdb to about 2020). The protocol used for the library was RT-PCR. Sequenced using a NextSeq 550. The public sequencing data were trimmed at Q25 with fastp and processed into clonotypes with MiXCR by TCRdb, which kept only in-frame beta chains. Each CDR3 protein gets just one entry, which takes the most common genes and DNA from the rows behind it. The sample table lists about 150,000 distinct CDR3 sequences, 30% to 45% of them with a count of one. The top ten clonotypes cover about 50% of the sample. The specimen sequenced was blood, either unsorted or a sorted T cell fraction (not recorded which). These receptors all come from a human donor who was either an allogeneic HSCT recipient or a stem cell or donor lymphocyte infusion donor (not recorded which). It is not recorded whose cells these are; they may come from a transplant donor.

In this sample, this clonotype turned up a few times. This chain connects TRBV28 to TRBJ1-1; possible D gene TRBD1, 6 bases. Deletions cut 3 bases from V and 3 bases from J, with 14 bases between. Germline lookup yields CDR1 MDHEN and CDR2 SYDVKM. This CDR3 is 15 amino acids long. In DNA form, the CDR3 reads TGTGCCAGCAGTTTCCTACAGGGAGAGGACACTGAAGCTTTCTTT. Amino acid sequence: CASSFLQGEDTEAFF.

The V and J genes are TRBV4-3 and TRBJ2-7; D possibly corresponds to TRBD2 (6 bases). This CDR3 region has 17 residues. V was shortened by 0 bases and J by 2 bases, with 17 bases between the two germline ends. The germline V gene has CDR1 LGHNA and CDR2 YSLEER. The CDR3 protein is CASSQDGTGDPPYEQYF. The CDR3 nucleotides are TGCGCCAGCAGCCAAGATGGTACGGGGGACCCACCCTACGAGCAGTACTTC.

This clonotype showed up just a few times. The gene calls are TRBV21-1 and TRBJ2-7; the listed D gene, TRBD1, was not tested against the DNA. TRBV21-1 is an annotated pseudogene. The CDR3 runs to 15 residues. CDR3 in amino acids: CASSKGRTEVYEQYV. CDR3 nucleotides: TGTGCCAGCAGCAAGGGGCGGACAGAGGTCTACGAGCAGTACGTC.

The chain couples TRBV20-1 to TRBJ1-6; D perhaps matches TRBD1 (5 bases). The germline CDR1 and CDR2 sequences are DFQATT and SNEGSKA (reference sequence). CDR3 length: 15 amino acids. Between the trimmed V and J ends, which lost 6 bases and 7 bases, there was a span of 19 bases. The CDR3 DNA follows: TGCAGTGCCCCGAGCCCACTGGGGGGGAATTCACCCCTCCACTTT. Its translation is CSAPSPLGGNSPLHF.

V usage is TRBV6-4 and J usage is TRBJ2-1; D is uncertain. The CDR3 consists of 14 residues. V was clipped by 8 bases and J by 3 bases, with 14 bases between them. Germline V lookup: CDR1 MRHNA, CDR2 SNTAGT. The CDR3 sequence: CASSVLPGYNEQFF. The CDR3 DNA reads TGTGCCAGCTCCGTCCTCCCAGGCTACAATGAGCAGTTCTTC.

V usage is TRBV29-1 and J usage is TRBJ1-2, with D possibly TRBD1 on 6 matching bases. From germline, CDR1 is SQVTM and CDR2 ANQGSEA. V shed 4 bases and J shed 1 base, with 16 bases lying between them. This CDR3 spans 15 amino acids. This CDR3 reads CSVVVDRYFNYGYTF. CDR3 nucleotide sequence: TGCAGCGTTGTCGTGGACAGATATTTTAACTATGGCTACACCTTC.

This clonotype appeared a few times. The chain combines TRBV20-1 with TRBJ1-1, with D maybe TRBD1 (5 bases). Trimming removed 4 bases at V and 0 bases at J, with 12 bases between. The germline V gene encodes CDR1 DFQATT and CDR2 SNEGSKA (reference sequence). CDR3 length equals 14 residues. CDR3 DNA sequence: TGCAGTGCTACCGACAGTCCTATGAACACTGAAGCTTTCTTT. Translating gives CSATDSPMNTEAFF.

CDR3 residues: CSAPTGGIYGYTF. The CDR3, as DNA: TGCAGTGCCCCTACAGGGGGGATTTATGGCTACACCTTC. The chain combines TRBV20-1 with TRBJ1-2; 8 bases fit TRBD1. Losses at the gene ends were 6 bases for V and 5 bases for J; bases not matched to a gene: 8. The CDR3 is 13 amino acids. Per the germline V gene, CDR1 is DFQATT and CDR2 is SNEGSKA (reference sequence).

The chain links TRBV12-3 or TRBV12-4 to TRBJ1-2, with D perhaps TRBD1 (6 bases). The CDR3 is 13 amino acids. V was shortened by 1 base and J by 6 bases, with 9 bases between the two germline ends. CDR3 nucleotides: TGTGCCAGCAGTTTAGGGCAGGGGCATGGCTACACCTTC. It encodes CASSLGQGHGYTF.

This clonotype has only one observation. The J gene is TRBJ1-1, the V gene TRBV20-1; TRBD1 aligns across 7 bases. The CDR3 covers 15 residues. Germline lookup yields CDR1 DFQATT and CDR2 SNEGSKA (reference sequence). With 3 bases clipped from V and 0 bases from J, the junction kept 7 bases outside the gene matches. The CDR3 DNA is TGCAGTGCTAGTGGACAGGTTTTCATGAACACTGAAGCTTTCTTT. It is translated as CSASGQVFMNTEAFF.

This clonotype was observed a few times. This sequence joins TRBV12-3 or TRBV12-4 and TRBJ1-1; D is ambiguous. Trimming pared 0 bases from V and 2 bases from J, leaving 4 bases between. This CDR3 has 13 amino acids. The CDR3 sequence: CASSLALNTEAFF. DNA of the CDR3: TGTGCCAGCAGTTTAGCATTAAACACTGAAGCTTTCTTT.

Written as DNA, the CDR3 is TGTGCCAGCAGAGCACCGGCGGGGAACACTGAAGCTTTCTTT. Translating gives CASRAPAGNTEAFF. The chain couples TRBV6-5 to TRBJ1-1; D is unclear. The V gene's germline CDR1 is MNHEY and CDR2 SVGAGI. Trimming left V 6 bases short and J 1 base short, with 12 bases between. The CDR3 consists of 14 residues.

The gene calls are TRBV28 and TRBJ2-2; D uncertain. The CDR3 length is 18 residues. Trimming shortened V by 3 bases and J by 3 bases, and 20 bases separated the two germline ends. The germline gives CDR1 MDHEN, CDR2 SYDVKM. CDR3 protein: CASSLGRPGHWDTGELFF. The CDR3 DNA reads as TGTGCCAGCAGTTTGGGCAGACCAGGCCACTGGGACACCGGGGAGCTGTTTTTT.

The chain recombines TRBV7-9 with TRBJ2-7, with D possibly being TRBD2 (5 bases). The CDR3 is 14 amino acids. Trimming removed 5 bases from V and 3 bases from J, with 14 bases in between. Germline V gene data show CDR1 as SEHNR and CDR2 as FQNEAQ (reference sequence). The CDR3 sequence: CASSQEGINYEQYF. The CDR3 DNA is TGTGCCAGCAGCCAAGAGGGTATAAACTACGAGCAGTACTTC.

The table lists this clonotype with a few counts. V and J are TRBV20-1 and TRBJ1-5, with a weak D call TRBD1 (5 bases). V shed 7 bases and J shed 0 bases, with 13 bases lying between them. Germline V gene data show CDR1 as DFQATT and CDR2 as SNEGSKA (reference sequence). The CDR3 runs 14 residues. The CDR3 reads CSGQSGLSNQPQHF. CDR3 sequence (DNA): TGCAGTGGCCAGTCAGGGCTTAGCAATCAGCCCCAGCATTTT.

The J gene is TRBJ1-4, the V gene TRBV9, with D possibly TRBD1 on 5 matching bases. The CDR3 has 16 amino acids. Germline V gene data show CDR1 as SGDLS and CDR2 as YYNGEE. V lost 0 bases and J 8 bases, leaving 17 bases between the germline ends. The CDR3 sequence: CASSVAGGGRGEKLFF. The CDR3 DNA follows: TGTGCCAGCAGCGTAGCCGGAGGCGGCCGGGGGGAAAAACTGTTTTTT.

This clonotype was counted only a few times. The chain uses TRBV5-1 and TRBJ2-1, with unresolved D. The length of the CDR3 is 13 residues. The germline gives CDR1 SGHRS, CDR2 YFSETQ. Trimming cost V 0 bases and J 7 bases, with 8 bases left between them. CDR3 loop: CASSLALENEQFF. The CDR3 DNA reads as TGCGCCAGCAGCTTGGCTTTGGAAAATGAGCAGTTCTTC.

This clonotype has only a few counts. V is TRBV4-3 and J is TRBJ1-1, with TRBD1 matching 7 bases. The germline CDR1 and CDR2 sequences are LGHNA and YSLEER. The CDR3 is 16 residues long. The V gene end was trimmed by 4 bases and the J gene end by 1 base; junction bases not matched to a gene: 9. The CDR3 region has the DNA TGCGCCAGCAGCCTAGACGGGACAGCAAAGAACACTGAAGCTTTCTTT. It is translated as CASSLDGTAKNTEAFF.

The rearrangement uses TRBV5-1 and TRBJ2-2, with TRBD2 as a possible D gene (6 bases). The CDR3 totals 15 residues. Trimming took 4 bases from V and 2 from J, leaving 12 bases between them. The germline CDR1 and CDR2 sequences are SGHRS and YFSETQ. CDR3 amino acids: CASSPGGSNTGELFF. The CDR3, as DNA: TGCGCCAGCAGCCCCGGAGGGAGTAACACCGGGGAGCTGTTTTTT.

This clonotype was counted a few times. The J gene is TRBJ2-1, the V gene TRBV5-1, with TRBD2 identical over 14 bases. J lost 4 bases, V lost 3 bases, and 3 bases had no gene match. Germline-derived CDR1 and CDR2 are SGHRS and YFSETQ. The CDR3 is 16 amino acids. CDR3 coding DNA: TGCGCCAGCAGCTCCTGGACTAGCGGGGGGTACAATGAGCAGTTCTTC. Translating it yields CASSSWTSGGYNEQFF. The full variable domain, in which reference TRBV5-1 and TRBJ2-1 provide the parts outside the CDR3, is KAGVTQTPRYLIKTRGQQVTLSCSPISGHRSVSWYQQTPGQGLQFLFEYFSETQRNKGNFPGRFSGRQFSNSRSEMNVSTLELGDSALYLCASSSWTSGGYNEQFFGPGTRLTVL.

CDR3 sequence: CATSDQGSGYTF. The CDR3 DNA follows: TGTGCCACCAGTGATCAGGGTAGTGGCTACACCTTC. V gene TRBV24-1 combines with J gene TRBJ1-2; possible D gene TRBD1, 5 bases. Deletions cut 3 bases from V and 7 bases from J, with 8 bases between. This CDR3 is 12 amino acids long. Germline-derived CDR1 and CDR2 are KGHDR and SFDVKD.

This chain links TRBV15 with TRBJ2-1, with TRBD2 matching over 7 bases. Germline V gene sequence: CDR1 LNHNV, CDR2 YYDKDF (reference sequence). The CDR3 extends over 14 amino acids. Trimming took 5 bases from V and 8 from J; bases not matched to a gene: 9. CDR3 nucleotides: TGTGCCACCAGCGGCCGATTGGGAGGGGATGAGCAGTTCTTC. Encoded protein: CATSGRLGGDEQFF.

The chain couples TRBV12-3 or TRBV12-4 to TRBJ1-5; D unresolved. CDR3 size: 13 residues. V was shortened by 1 base and J by 5 bases, with 6 bases between the two germline ends. DNA for the CDR3: TGTGCCAGCAGTTTAGGTTTTGATCAGCCCCAGCATTTT. This gives the protein CASSLGFDQPQHF.

The chain recombines TRBV9 with TRBJ2-3, with 9 bases that match TRBD2. With V trimmed by 0 bases and J by 6 bases, 8 bases remained unmatched. The CDR3 has 16 residues. The germline CDR1 and CDR2 sequences are SGDLS and YYNGEE. The CDR3 loop is CASSVGAGGLTDTQYF. The DNA for the CDR3 is TGTGCCAGCAGCGTAGGCGCGGGGGGGCTCACGGATACGCAGTATTTT.

The chain combines TRBV18 with TRBJ1-1; D is perhaps TRBD1 (6 bases). Germline loops: CDR1 KGHSH, CDR2 LQKENI. The length of the CDR3 is 14 residues. Trimming removed 2 bases at V and 4 bases at J, with 11 bases between. This CDR3 is CASSPGGAGTEAFF. In nucleotides, the CDR3 is TGTGCCAGCTCACCAGGGGGCGCGGGCACTGAAGCTTTCTTT.